This T cell receptor (beta chain) was sequenced during a study of T-cell memory formation after mild COVID-19. The CDR3 contains 14 residues. Looked up from germline, CDR1 is SGHRS and CDR2 is YFSETQ. J was trimmed by 7 bases and V by 0 bases; bases with no gene match: 2. This clonotype was seen a handful of times. TCRdb reprocessed the 5' RACE reads with MiXCR, giving one entry per CDR3 protein. Among some 280,000 distinct CDR3 sequences listed, around 15% were seen once. The chain combines TRBV5-1 with TRBJ2-4; 9 bases are a match to TRBD1. Sequenced sample: PBMCs or a T cell subset sorted from them (not recorded which). The receptor comes from a man aged 18 to 35 who had mild COVID-19 (a few samples of this study predate the infection). Cell type and time point are not known. CDR3 coding DNA: TGCGCCAGCAGCTTGGGACAGGGGGACAACATTCAGTACTTC. Protein product: CASSLGQGDNIQYF.